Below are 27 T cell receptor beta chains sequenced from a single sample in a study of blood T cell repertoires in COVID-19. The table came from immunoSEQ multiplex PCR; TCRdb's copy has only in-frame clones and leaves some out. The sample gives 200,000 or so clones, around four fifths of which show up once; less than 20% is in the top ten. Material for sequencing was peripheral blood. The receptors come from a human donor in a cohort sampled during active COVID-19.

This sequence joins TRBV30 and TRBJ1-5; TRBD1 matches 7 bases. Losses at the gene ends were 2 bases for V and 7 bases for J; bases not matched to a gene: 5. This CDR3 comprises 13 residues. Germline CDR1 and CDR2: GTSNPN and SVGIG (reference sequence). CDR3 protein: CAWSHRGRQPQHF. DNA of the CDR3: TGTGCCTGGAGTCACAGGGGAAGGCAGCCCCAGCATTTT.

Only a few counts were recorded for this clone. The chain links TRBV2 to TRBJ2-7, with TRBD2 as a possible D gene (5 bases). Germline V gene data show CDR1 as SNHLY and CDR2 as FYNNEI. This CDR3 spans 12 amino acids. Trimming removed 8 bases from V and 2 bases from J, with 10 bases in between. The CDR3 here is CASGRIPYEQYF. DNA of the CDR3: TGTGCCAGCGGGAGAATTCCCTACGAGCAGTACTTC. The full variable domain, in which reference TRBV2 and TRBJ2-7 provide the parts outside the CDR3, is EPEVTQTPSHQVTQMGQEVILRCVPISNHLYFYWYRQILGQKVEFLVSFYNNEISEKSEIFDDQFSVERPDGSNFTLKIRSTKLEDSAMYFCASGRIPYEQYFGPGTRLTVT.

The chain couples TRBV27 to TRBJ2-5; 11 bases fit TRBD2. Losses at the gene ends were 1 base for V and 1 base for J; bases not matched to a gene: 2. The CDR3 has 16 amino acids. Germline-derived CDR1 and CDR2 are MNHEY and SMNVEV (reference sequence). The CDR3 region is CASSLFGTSGQETQYF. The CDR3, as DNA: TGTGCCAGCAGTTTATTTGGGACTAGCGGCCAAGAGACCCAGTACTTC.

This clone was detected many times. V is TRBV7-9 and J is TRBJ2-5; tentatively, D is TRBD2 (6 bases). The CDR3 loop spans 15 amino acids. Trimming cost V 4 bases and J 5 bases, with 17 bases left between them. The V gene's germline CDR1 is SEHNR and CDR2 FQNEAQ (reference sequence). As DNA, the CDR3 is TGTGCCAGCAGCTCTCGATGGGGGAGCGGGGAGACCCAGTACTTC. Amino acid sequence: CASSSRWGSGETQYF.

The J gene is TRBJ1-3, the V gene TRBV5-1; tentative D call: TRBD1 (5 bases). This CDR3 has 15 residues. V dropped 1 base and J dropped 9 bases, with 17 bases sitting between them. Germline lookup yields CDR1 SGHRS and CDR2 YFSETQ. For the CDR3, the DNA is TGCGCCAGCAGCTTGTCGTACTTGGGGGGTGCCACCATATATTTT. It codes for CASSLSYLGGATIYF. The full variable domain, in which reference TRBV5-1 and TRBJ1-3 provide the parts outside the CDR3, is KAGVTQTPRYLIKTRGQQVTLSCSPISGHRSVSWYQQTPGQGLQFLFEYFSETQRNKGNFPGRFSGRQFSNSRSEMNVSTLELGDSALYLCASSLSYLGGATIYFGEGSWLTVV.

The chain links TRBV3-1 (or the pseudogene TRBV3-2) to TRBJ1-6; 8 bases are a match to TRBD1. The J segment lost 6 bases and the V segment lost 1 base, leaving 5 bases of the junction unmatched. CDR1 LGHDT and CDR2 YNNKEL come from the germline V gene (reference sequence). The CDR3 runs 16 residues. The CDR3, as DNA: TGTGCCAGCAGCCAAGCTCCCGGGACAGGTAATTCACCCCTCCACTTT. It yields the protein CASSQAPGTGNSPLHF.

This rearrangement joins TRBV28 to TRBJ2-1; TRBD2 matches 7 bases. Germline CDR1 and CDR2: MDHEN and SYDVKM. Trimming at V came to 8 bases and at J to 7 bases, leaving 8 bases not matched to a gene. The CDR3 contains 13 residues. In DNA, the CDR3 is TGTGCCAGCGAGGGAGGGATGAGAAATGAGCAGTTCTTC. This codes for CASEGGMRNEQFF.

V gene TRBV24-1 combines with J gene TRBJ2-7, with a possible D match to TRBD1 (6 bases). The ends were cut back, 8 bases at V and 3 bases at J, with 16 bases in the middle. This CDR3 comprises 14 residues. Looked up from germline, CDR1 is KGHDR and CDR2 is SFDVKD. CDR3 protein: CATIGIQGNYEQYV. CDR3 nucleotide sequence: TGTGCCACCATAGGTATCCAGGGGAACTACGAGCAGTACGTC.

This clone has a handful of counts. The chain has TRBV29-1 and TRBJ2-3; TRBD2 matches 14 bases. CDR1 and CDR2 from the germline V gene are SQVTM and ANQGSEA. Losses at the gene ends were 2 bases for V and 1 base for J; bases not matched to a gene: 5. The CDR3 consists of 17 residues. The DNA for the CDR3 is TGCAGCGTTGAAATCGGGACTAGCGGGGGTCGCACAGATACGCAGTATTTT. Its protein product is CSVEIGTSGGRTDTQYF.

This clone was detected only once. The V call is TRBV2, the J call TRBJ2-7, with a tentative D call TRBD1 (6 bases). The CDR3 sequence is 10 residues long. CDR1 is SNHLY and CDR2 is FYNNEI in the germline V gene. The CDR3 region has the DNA TGTGCCAGCCTCCTCACAGGGCCCGTGGTC. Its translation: CASLLTGPVV.

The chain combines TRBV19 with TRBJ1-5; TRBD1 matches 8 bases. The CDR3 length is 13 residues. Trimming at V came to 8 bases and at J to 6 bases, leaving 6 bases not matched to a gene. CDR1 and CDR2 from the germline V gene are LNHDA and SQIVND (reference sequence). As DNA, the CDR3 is TGTGCCAGTTCTCAGGGGGCGGGTCAGCCCCAGCATTTT. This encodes CASSQGAGQPQHF.

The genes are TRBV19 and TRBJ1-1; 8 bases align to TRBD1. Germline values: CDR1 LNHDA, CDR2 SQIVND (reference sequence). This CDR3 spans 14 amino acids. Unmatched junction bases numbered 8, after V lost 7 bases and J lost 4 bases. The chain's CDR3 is CASTRDRSFTEAFF. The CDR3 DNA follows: TGTGCCAGTACCAGGGACAGGAGTTTCACTGAAGCTTTCTTT. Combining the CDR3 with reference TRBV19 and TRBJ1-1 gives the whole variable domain DGGITQSPKYLFRKEGQNVTLSCEQNLNHDAMYWYRQDPGQGLRLIYYSQIVNDFQKGDIAEGYSVSREKKESFPLTVTSAQKNPTAFYLCASTRDRSFTEAFFGQGTRLTVV.

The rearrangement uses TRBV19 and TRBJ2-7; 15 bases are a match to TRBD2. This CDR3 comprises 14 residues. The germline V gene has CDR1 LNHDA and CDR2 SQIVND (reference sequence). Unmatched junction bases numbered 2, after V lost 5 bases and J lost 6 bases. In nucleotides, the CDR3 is TGTGCCAGTAGTTCGGGACTAGCGGGAGGCGAGCAGTACTTC. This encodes CASSSGLAGGEQYF.

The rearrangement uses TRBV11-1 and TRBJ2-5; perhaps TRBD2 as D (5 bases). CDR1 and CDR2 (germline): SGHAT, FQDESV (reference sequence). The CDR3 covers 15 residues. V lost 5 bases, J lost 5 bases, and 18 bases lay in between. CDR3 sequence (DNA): TGTGCCAGCAGCCTCCCGGGGTACAGCGCGGAGACCCAGTACTTC. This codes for CASSLPGYSAETQYF.

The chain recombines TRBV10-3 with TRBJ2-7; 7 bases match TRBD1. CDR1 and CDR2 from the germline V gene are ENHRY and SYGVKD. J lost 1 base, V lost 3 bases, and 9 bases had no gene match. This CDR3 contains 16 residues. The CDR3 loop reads CAISDGETGISYEQYF. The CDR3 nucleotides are TGTGCCATCAGTGATGGAGAGACAGGGATTTCCTACGAGCAGTACTTC.

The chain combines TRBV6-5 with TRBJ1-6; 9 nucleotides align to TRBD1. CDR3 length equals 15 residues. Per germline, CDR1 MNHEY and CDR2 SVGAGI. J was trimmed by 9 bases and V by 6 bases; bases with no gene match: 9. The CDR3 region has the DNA TGTGCCAGCAGAAGAGCGGGACAGGGCTCTTCACCCCTCCACTTT. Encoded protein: CASRRAGQGSSPLHF.

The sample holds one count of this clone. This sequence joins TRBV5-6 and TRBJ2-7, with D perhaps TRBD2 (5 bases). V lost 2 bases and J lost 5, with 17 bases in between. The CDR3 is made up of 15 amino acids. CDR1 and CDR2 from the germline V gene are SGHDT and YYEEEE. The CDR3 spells CASSLGPRAGNEQYF. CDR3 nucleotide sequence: TGTGCCAGCAGCTTAGGACCACGTGCCGGGAACGAGCAGTACTTC. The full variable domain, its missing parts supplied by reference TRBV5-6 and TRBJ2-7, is DAGVTQSPTHLIKTRGQQVTLRCSPKSGHDTVSWYQQALGQGPQFIFQYYEEEERQRGNFPDRFSGHQFPNYSSELNVNALLLGDSALYLCASSLGPRAGNEQYFGPGTRLTVT.

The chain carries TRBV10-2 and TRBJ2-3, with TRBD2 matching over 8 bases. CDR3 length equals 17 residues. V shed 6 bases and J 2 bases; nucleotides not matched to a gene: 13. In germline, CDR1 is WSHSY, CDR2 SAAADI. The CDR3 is CASSPKLAGGYTDTQYF. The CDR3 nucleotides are TGCGCCAGCAGCCCTAAACTGGCGGGGGGTTACACAGATACGCAGTATTTT.

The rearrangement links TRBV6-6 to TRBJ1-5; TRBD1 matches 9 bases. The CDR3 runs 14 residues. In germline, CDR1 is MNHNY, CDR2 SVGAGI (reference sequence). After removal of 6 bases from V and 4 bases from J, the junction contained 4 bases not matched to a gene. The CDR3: CASRRGQGNQPQHF. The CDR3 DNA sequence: TGTGCCAGCAGGAGGGGACAGGGAAATCAGCCCCAGCATTTT.

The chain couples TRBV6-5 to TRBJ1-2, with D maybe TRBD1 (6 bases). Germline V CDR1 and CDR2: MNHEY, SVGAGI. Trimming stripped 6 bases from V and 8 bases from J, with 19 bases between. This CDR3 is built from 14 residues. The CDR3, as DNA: TGTGCCAGCAGATCTCCAGGGGTTTCGGGGGGCTACACCTTC. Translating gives CASRSPGVSGGYTF.

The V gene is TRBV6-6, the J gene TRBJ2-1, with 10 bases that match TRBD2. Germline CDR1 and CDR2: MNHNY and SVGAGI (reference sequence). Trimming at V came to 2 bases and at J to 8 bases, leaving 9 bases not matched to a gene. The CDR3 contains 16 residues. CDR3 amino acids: CASSYTGASGSYEQFF. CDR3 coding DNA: TGTGCCAGCAGTTACACCGGGGCTAGCGGGAGCTATGAGCAGTTCTTC.

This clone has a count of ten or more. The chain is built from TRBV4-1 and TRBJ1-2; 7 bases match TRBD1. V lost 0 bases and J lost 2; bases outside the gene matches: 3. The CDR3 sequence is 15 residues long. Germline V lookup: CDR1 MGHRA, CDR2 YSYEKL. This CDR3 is CASSQDRGENYGYTF. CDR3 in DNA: TGCGCCAGCAGCCAAGACAGGGGGGAGAACTATGGCTACACCTTC.

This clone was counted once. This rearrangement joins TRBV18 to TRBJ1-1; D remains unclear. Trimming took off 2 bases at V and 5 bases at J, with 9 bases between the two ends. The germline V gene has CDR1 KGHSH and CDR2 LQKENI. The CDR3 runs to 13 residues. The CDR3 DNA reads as TGTGCCAGCTCACCAGCGGGGTTTACTGAAGCTTTCTTT. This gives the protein CASSPAGFTEAFF. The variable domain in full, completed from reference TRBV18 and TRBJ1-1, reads NAGVMQNPRHLVRRRGQEARLRCSPMKGHSHVYWYRQLPEEGLKFMVYLQKENIIDESGMPKERFSAEFPKEGPSILRIQQVVRGDSAAYFCASSPAGFTEAFFGQGTRLTVV.

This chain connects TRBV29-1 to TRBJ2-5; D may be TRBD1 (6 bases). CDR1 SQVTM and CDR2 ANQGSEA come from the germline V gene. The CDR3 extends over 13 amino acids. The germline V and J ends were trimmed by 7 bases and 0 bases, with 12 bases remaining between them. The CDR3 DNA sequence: TGCAGCGGTACCACAGGGAACCAAGAGACCCAGTACTTC. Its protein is CSGTTGNQETQYF.

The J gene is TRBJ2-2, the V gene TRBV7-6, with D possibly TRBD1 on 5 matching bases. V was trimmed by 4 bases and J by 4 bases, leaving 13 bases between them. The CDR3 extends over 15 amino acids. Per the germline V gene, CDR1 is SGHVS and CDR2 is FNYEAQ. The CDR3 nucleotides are TGTGCCAGCAGCTCCCTTAGACAGTCCACCGGGGAGCTGTTTTTT. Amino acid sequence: CASSSLRQSTGELFF.

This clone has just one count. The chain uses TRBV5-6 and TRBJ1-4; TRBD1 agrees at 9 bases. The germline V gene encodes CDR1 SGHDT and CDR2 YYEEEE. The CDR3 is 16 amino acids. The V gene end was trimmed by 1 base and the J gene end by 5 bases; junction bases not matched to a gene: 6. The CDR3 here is CASSLWGQGENEKLFF. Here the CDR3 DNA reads TGTGCCAGCAGCTTGTGGGGACAGGGAGAGAATGAAAAACTGTTTTTT. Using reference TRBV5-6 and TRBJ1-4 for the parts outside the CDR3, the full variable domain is DAGVTQSPTHLIKTRGQQVTLRCSPKSGHDTVSWYQQALGQGPQFIFQYYEEEERQRGNFPDRFSGHQFPNYSSELNVNALLLGDSALYLCASSLWGQGENEKLFFGSGTQLSVL.

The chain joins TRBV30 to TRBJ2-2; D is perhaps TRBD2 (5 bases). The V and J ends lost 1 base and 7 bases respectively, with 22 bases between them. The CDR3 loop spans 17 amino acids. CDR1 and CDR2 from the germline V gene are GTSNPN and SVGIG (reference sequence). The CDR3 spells CAWSATGVPRLGGELFF. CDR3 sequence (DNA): TGTGCCTGGAGTGCCACCGGGGTCCCCCGTTTGGGCGGGGAGCTGTTTTTT.